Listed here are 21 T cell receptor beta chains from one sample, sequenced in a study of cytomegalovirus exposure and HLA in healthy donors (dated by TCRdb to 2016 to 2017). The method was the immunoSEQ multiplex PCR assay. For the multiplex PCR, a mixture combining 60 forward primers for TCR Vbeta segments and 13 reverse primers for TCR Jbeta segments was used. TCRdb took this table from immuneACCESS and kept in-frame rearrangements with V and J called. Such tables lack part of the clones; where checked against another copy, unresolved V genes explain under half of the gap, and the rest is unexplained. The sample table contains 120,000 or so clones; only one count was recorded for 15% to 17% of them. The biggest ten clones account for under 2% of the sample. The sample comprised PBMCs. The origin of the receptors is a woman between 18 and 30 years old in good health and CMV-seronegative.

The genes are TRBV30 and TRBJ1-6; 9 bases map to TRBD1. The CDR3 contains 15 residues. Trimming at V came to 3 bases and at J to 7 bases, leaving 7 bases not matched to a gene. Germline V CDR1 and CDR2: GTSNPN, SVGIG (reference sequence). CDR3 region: CAWRGQGLPNSPLHF. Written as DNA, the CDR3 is TGTGCCTGGAGGGGACAGGGCCTGCCCAATTCACCCCTCCACTTT.

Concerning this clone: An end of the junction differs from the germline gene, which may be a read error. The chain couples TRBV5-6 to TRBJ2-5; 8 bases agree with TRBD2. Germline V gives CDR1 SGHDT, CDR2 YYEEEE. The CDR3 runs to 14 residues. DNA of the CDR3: TGTGCCAGCAGACGGGCGGGGGGAAGGGAGAACCAGTACTTC. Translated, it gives CASRRAGGRENQYF.

CDR3 in DNA: TGTGCCAGCAGTTACCGGGACAGGGGCCAAGAGACCCAGTACTTC. The encoded protein is CASSYRDRGQETQYF. The chain joins TRBV13 to TRBJ2-5, with TRBD1 identical over 10 bases. Trimming took 6 bases from V and 1 from J; bases not matched to a gene: 5. The germline CDR1 and CDR2 sequences are PRHDT and FYEKMQ (reference sequence). This CDR3 spans 15 amino acids.

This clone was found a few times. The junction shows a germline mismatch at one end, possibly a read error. The CDR3 DNA is TGCGCCAGCAGCCAGGTTACAGGGGGCAACGTCCTGACTTTC. Encoded protein: CASSQVTGGNVLTF. The V gene is TRBV4-1, the J gene TRBJ2-6, with 8 bases that match TRBD1. The CDR3 extends over 14 amino acids. Germline V gives CDR1 MGHRA, CDR2 YSYEKL.

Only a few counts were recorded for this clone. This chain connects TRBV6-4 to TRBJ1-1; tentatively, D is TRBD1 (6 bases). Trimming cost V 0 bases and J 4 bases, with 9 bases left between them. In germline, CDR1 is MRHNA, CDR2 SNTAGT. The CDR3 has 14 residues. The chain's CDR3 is CASSDSGGSTEAFF. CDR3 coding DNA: TGTGCCAGCAGTGACTCAGGGGGAAGCACTGAAGCTTTCTTT.

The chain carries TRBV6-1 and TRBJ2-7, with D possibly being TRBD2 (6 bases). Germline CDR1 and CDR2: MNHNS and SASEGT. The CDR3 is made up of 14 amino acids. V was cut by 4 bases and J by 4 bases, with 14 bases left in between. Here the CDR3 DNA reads TGTGCCAGCAGTGCCCGGGACTTAGGTTACGAGCAGTACTTC. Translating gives CASSARDLGYEQYF.

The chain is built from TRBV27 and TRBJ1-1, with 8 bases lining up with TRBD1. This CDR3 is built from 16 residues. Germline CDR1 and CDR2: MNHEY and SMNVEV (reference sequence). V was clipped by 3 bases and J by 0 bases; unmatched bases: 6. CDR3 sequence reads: CASSLYRGGMNTEAFF. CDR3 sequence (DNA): TGTGCCAGCAGTTTGTACAGGGGGGGCATGAACACTGAAGCTTTCTTT.

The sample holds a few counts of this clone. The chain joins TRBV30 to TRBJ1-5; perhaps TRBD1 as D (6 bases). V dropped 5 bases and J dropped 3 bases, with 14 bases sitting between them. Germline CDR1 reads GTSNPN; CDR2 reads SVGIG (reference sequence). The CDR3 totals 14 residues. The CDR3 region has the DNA TGTGCCTGGGGGGGGGCAATTTCCAATCAGCCCCAGCATTTT. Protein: CAWGGAISNQPQHF.

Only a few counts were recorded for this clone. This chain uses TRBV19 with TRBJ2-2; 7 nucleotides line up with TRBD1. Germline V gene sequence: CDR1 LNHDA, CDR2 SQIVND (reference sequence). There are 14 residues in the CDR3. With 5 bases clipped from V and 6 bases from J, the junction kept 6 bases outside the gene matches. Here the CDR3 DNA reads TGTGCCAGTAGTCGACAGGGTGGCGCCGGGGAGCTGTTTTTT. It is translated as CASSRQGGAGELFF.

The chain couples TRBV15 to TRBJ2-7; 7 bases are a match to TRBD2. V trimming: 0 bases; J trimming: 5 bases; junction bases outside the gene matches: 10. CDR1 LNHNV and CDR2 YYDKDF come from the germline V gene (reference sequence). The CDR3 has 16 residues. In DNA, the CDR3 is TGTGCCACCAGCAGAGATCTCGGCGGGAGCACCCACGAGCAGTACTTC. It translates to CATSRDLGGSTHEQYF.

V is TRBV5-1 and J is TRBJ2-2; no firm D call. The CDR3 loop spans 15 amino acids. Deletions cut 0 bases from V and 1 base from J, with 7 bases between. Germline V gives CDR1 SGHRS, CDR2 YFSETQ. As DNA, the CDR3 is TGCGCCAGCAGCTTGGGACACTTGAACACCGGGGAGCTGTTTTTT. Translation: CASSLGHLNTGELFF.

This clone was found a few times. CDR3 protein: CASSVSGGGSTDTQYF. The DNA of the CDR3 is TGTGCCAGCAGTGTTAGCGGGGGGGGCTCCACAGATACGCAGTATTTT. The chain links TRBV9 to TRBJ2-3, with 11 bases lining up with TRBD2. This CDR3 contains 16 residues. The trim removed 5 bases at V and 2 bases at J, leaving 7 bases unmatched. Germline V gives CDR1 SGDLS, CDR2 YYNGEE.

The CDR3 bases are TGTGCCAGCAGCTTCCGGGATACATACAATGAGCAGTTCTTC. It encodes CASSFRDTYNEQFF. V gene TRBV7-9 combines with J gene TRBJ2-1; perhaps TRBD2 as D (5 bases). The germline V and J ends were trimmed by 3 bases and 4 bases, with 10 bases remaining between them. The CDR3 consists of 14 residues. CDR1 and CDR2 from the germline V gene are SEHNR and FQNEAQ (reference sequence).

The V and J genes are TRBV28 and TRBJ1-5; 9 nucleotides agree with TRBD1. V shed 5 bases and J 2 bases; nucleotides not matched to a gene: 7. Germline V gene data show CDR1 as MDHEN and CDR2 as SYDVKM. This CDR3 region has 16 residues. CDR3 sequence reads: CASSHNRGLGNQPQHF. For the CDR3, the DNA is TGTGCCAGCAGTCACAACAGGGGGCTCGGCAATCAGCCCCAGCATTTT.

The DNA for the CDR3 is TGTGCCAGCAGCGTAGCGTCCCCCTCCTACAATGAGCAGTTCTTC. Its protein is CASSVASPSYNEQFF. The V gene is TRBV9, the J gene TRBJ2-1; D is unresolved. CDR1 and CDR2 (germline): SGDLS, YYNGEE. The CDR3 sequence is 15 residues long. Deletions cut 0 bases from V and 0 bases from J, with 7 bases between.

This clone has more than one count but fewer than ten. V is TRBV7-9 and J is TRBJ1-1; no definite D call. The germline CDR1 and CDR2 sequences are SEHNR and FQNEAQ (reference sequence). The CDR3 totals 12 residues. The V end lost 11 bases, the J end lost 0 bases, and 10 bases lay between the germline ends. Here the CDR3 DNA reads TGTGCCGGGGAGATGATGAACACTGAAGCTTTCTTT. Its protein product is CAGEMMNTEAFF.

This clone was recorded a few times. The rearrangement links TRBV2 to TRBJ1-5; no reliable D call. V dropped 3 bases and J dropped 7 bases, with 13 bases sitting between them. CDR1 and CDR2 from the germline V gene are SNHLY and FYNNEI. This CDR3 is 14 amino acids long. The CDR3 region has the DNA TGTGCCAGCAGTGACTCGTTTGGCGGCCAGCCCCAGCATTTT. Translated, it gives CASSDSFGGQPQHF.

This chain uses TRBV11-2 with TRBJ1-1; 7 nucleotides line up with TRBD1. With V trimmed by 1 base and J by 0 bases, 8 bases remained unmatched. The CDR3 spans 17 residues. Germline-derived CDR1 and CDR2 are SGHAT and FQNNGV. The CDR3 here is CASSLGKGAIVNTEAFF. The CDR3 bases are TGTGCCAGCAGCTTAGGTAAGGGGGCCATCGTGAACACTGAAGCTTTCTTT.

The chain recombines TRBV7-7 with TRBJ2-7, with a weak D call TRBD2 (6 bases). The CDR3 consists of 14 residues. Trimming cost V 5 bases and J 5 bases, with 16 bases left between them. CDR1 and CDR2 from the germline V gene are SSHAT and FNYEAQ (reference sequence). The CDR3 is CASSPGVGFDEQYF. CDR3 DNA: TGTGCCAGCAGCCCGGGGGTTGGATTCGACGAGCAGTACTTC.

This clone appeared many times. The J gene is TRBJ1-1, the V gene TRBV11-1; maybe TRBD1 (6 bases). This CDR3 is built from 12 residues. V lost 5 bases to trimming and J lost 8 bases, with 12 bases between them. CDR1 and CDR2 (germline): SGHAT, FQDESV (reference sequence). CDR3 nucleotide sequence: TGTGCCAGCAGCCGAGACAGGCTCGAAGCTTTCTTT. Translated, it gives CASSRDRLEAFF.

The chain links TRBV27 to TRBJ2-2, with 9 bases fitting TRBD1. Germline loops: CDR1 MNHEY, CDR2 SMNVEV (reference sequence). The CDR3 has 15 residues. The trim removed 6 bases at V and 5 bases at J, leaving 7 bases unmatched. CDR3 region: CASSSGTGTTGELFF. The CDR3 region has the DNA TGTGCCAGCAGCTCCGGGACAGGGACAACCGGGGAGCTGTTTTTT.